The 9 T cell receptor beta chains below all came from one sample that was sequenced in a study of response to subunit inactivated influenza vaccine. Each CDR3 protein is one row after TCRdb ran MiXCR on the RT-PCR reads. The sample has 200,000 to 300,000 distinct CDR3 sequences; 12% are singletons. This sample comprised non-naive T cells sorted from PBMCs, obtained around 14 days before vaccination. All receptors come from a man in his fifties who received an inactivated influenza vaccine.

The chain couples TRBV2 to TRBJ1-5, with D unclear. CDR1 SNHLY and CDR2 FYNNEI come from the germline V gene. The CDR3 consists of 14 residues. The V gene lost 3 bases and the J gene lost 1 base, with 7 bases spanning the gap. DNA for the CDR3: TGTGCCAGCAGTGACAGGTGGAGCAATCAGCCCCAGCATTTT. Amino acid sequence: CASSDRWSNQPQHF.

Ten or more counts support this clonotype. This rearrangement joins TRBV20-1 to TRBJ2-1; 8 bases align to TRBD1. There are 16 residues in the CDR3. V lost 5 bases to trimming and J lost 13 bases; unmatched junction nucleotides: 22. Germline CDR1 is DFQATT and CDR2 is SNEGSKA (reference sequence). The CDR3 coding sequence is TGCAGTGCTCCCTCAAAAGGACAGGGAATGGGTCATGGTCAGTTCTTC. It codes for CSAPSKGQGMGHGQFF.

Many counts were recorded for this clonotype. The J gene is TRBJ2-6, the V gene TRBV7-9, with D unclear. The V and J ends lost 7 bases and 3 bases respectively, with 10 bases between them. CDR3 size: 14 residues. Germline CDR1 and CDR2: SEHNR and FQNEAQ (reference sequence). The CDR3 nucleotides are TGTGCCAGCACCCCATGGGATGGGGCCAACGTCCTGACTTTC. It is translated as CASTPWDGANVLTF.

This clonotype was picked up a small number of times. The J gene is TRBJ2-6, the V gene TRBV4-3; tentative D call: TRBD1 (5 bases). There are 17 residues in the CDR3. Per the germline V gene, CDR1 is LGHNA and CDR2 is YSLEER. V lost 0 bases to trimming and J lost 0 bases, with 9 bases between them. CDR3 bases: TGCGCCAGCAGCCAAGAAGGACACACCTCTGGGGCCAACGTCCTGACTTTC. Translating gives CASSQEGHTSGANVLTF.

The gene calls are TRBV28 and TRBJ1-4; 7 positions agree with TRBD1. V lost 3 bases, J lost 6 bases, and 4 bases stayed unmatched. Germline V gene sequence: CDR1 MDHEN, CDR2 SYDVKM. This CDR3 has 14 residues. CDR3 bases: TGTGCCAGCAGTTTCTCTGACAGGGATGAAAAACTGTTTTTT. Protein: CASSFSDRDEKLFF.

The V gene is TRBV7-2, the J gene TRBJ2-3; possible D gene TRBD1, 5 bases. Germline loops: CDR1 SGHTA, CDR2 FQGNSA. The V end was cut by 2 bases, the J end by 0 bases, with 15 bases between. This CDR3 comprises 17 residues. CDR3: CASSLIARTTSTDTQYF. In DNA form, the CDR3 reads TGTGCCAGCAGCTTAATAGCCAGGACAACTAGCACAGATACGCAGTATTTT.

This clonotype has only a few counts. The V and J genes are TRBV7-9 and TRBJ2-2, with D unresolved. CDR1 and CDR2 (germline): SEHNR, FQNEAQ (reference sequence). The ends were cut back, 2 bases at V and 4 bases at J, with 5 bases in the middle. CDR3 length: 13 residues. The CDR3 DNA sequence: TGTGCCAGCAGCTTACAATCCACCGGGGAGCTGTTTTTT. Its translation is CASSLQSTGELFF.

This clonotype was recorded a few times. This chain links TRBV29-1 with TRBJ1-6; tentative D call: TRBD1 (5 bases). This CDR3 comprises 13 residues. Germline CDR1 reads SQVTM; CDR2 reads ANQGSEA. Between the trimmed V and J ends, which lost 6 bases and 5 bases, there was a span of 11 bases. CDR3 DNA sequence: TGCAGCGTAAGGACAACTAATAATTCACCCCTCCACTTT. This encodes CSVRTTNNSPLHF.

This chain uses TRBV2 with TRBJ2-7, with D perhaps being TRBD1 or TRBD2 (6 bases each). Between the trimmed V and J ends, which lost 3 bases and 3 bases, there was a span of 21 bases. This CDR3 contains 17 residues. From germline, CDR1 is SNHLY and CDR2 FYNNEI. CDR3 loop: CASSDLGFGGPDYEQYF. The CDR3 nucleotides are TGTGCCAGCAGTGATTTGGGTTTTGGGGGGCCTGACTACGAGCAGTACTTC.